This TCR beta chain was identified in a study of shared clonotypes between healthy human individuals. All donors were healthy HIV-negative adults lacking recent acute infections or vaccinations. This clone is a singleton in its sample. Its antigen is not identified. The method was immunoSEQ multiplex PCR; TCRdb's version includes in-frame clones alone and lacks a portion of them. This sample yields some 650,000 clones, of which around 97% are seen a single time; roughly 0.05% belongs to the top ten. General study points: About 4.5% of naive CD4 clonotypes were common to several donors.

This CDR3 is 16 amino acids long. Germline lookup yields CDR1 SNHLY and CDR2 FYNNEI. Trimming at V came to 1 base and at J to 3 bases, leaving 3 bases not matched to a gene. The origin of this receptor is a woman younger than 45 in good health. The specimen sequenced was naive CD4+ T cells sorted from blood. Subset meaning: CD45RA+ positively selected. The rearrangement links TRBV2 to TRBJ2-7, with TRBD2 matching over 13 bases. The CDR3 region has the DNA TGTGCCAGCAGTGAAGTAGGGACTAGCGGGGACTACGAGCAGTACTTC. This encodes CASSEVGTSGDYEQYF.